Listed below are T cell receptor beta chains from one sample, sequenced in a study of early T cells in non-severe SARS-CoV-2 infection. TCRdb used MiXCR to reprocess the 5' RACE reads, holding one entry per CDR3 protein. The repertoire has approximately 65,000 distinct CDR3 sequences, around 11% of them found once; the top ten carry 2.9%. Source: whole blood, taken at baseline. All receptors come from an adult who was a healthcare worker with PCR-confirmed SARS-CoV-2 infection or an uninfected control (not recorded which). Each CDR3 is given with its conserved first and last residue. The D gene is left open where the match is weak. Clone size is not always given. Where it is, it says once, few, many or a class for expanded clones.

d_call | j_call | v_call | clone_size | cdr3_nt | cdr3_aa
. | TRBJ2-7 | TRBV6-5 | . | TGTGCCAGCAGTAACACAGGGACGACCTACGAGCAGTACTTC | CASSNTGTTYEQYF
. | TRBJ2-3 | TRBV4-2 | few | TGTGCCAGCAGCCAAGAAAGCCGGGGTGGAGATACGCAGTATTTT | CASSQESRGGDTQYF
TRBD1 | TRBJ1-1 | TRBV2 | . | TGTGCCAGCAGTGAAACGGGACAGGGAAGGGGCACTGAAGCTTTCTTT | CASSETGQGRGTEAFF
TRBD1 | TRBJ1-1 | TRBV7-2 | many | TGTGCCAGCAGCTTAATGTACAGGGGTAGGACTGAAGCTTTCTTT | CASSLMYRGRTEAFF
. | TRBJ2-7 | TRBV2 | . | TGTGCCAGCAGGGGATTGACAGGACCTCGGCTGTACTTC | CASRGLTGPRLYF
. | TRBJ1-1 | TRBV20-1 | many | TGCAGTGCTATACGGGTGGACAGCTTGAACACTGAAGCTTTCTTT | CSAIRVDSLNTEAFF
. | TRBJ1-5 | TRBV30 | . | TGTGCCTGGAGTGTACGGGGTTATCAGCCCCAGCATTTT | CAWSVRGYQPQHF
TRBD1 | TRBJ2-7 | TRBV4-3 | few | TGCGCCAGCAGCCAAGGACAGGGGGTTCGTCGCGAGCAGTACTTC | CASSQGQGVRREQYF
TRBD2 | TRBJ2-7 | TRBV6-2/TRBV6-3 | . | TGTGCCAGCAACCAACTGGCGGGAGCCTACGAGCAGTACTTC | CASNQLAGAYEQYF
. | TRBJ1-1 | TRBV29-1 | . | TGCAGCGTCAAAGGGGTTGGCACTGAAGCTTTCTTT | CSVKGVGTEAFF
. | TRBJ2-5 | TRBV12-3/TRBV12-4 | few | TGTGCCAGCAAACGGGGGACAGTACAAGAGACCCAGTACTTC | CASKRGTVQETQYF
TRBD1 | TRBJ1-1 | TRBV27 | . | TGTGCCAGCAGTCCATTGACAGGGTTTCGTCCTGAAGCTTTCTTT | CASSPLTGFRPEAFF
TRBD1 | TRBJ2-7 | TRBV11-2 | few | TGTGCCAGCAGATTCCCCTTCAGGGGGCAGGATCTGTACTTC | CASRFPFRGQDLYF
. | TRBJ1-1 | TRBV6-5 | few | TGTGCCAGCAGTACCACGGGGGCTGAAGCTTTCTTT | CASSTTGAEAFF
TRBD2 | TRBJ2-7 | TRBV19 | many | TGTGCCAGTAGTATAGGCACCACTAGCGGGCGGTACGAGCAGTACTTC | CASSIGTTSGRYEQYF
. | TRBJ2-7 | TRBV12-3/TRBV12-4 | . | TGTGCCAGCAGTTTGGGCTTTAGGGTGGCCGAGCAGTACTTC | CASSLGFRVAEQYF